These 4 T cell receptor beta chains were sequenced from one sample in a study of T cells in Graves' hyperthyroidism and ophthalmopathy. Amplified TCR beta CDR3 regions came from RNA transcripts. The primer set for the first-round RT-PCR of the TCR CDR3 was HTBI. TCRdb analysed the multiplex PCR reads with MiXCR anew, one entry per CDR3 protein. The sample carries 490,000 or so distinct CDR3 sequences, 20% to 25% recorded once. The sequenced material came from blood. The receptors come from a woman aged 70-85 years with Graves' ophthalmopathy.

The sample holds many counts of this clonotype. The rearrangement uses TRBV12-3 or TRBV12-4 and TRBJ2-7, with 9 bases that match TRBD1. V gave up 5 bases and J gave up 5 bases; unmatched junction bases: 7. CDR3 length: 14 residues. CDR3 in amino acids: CASSDGTGRDEQYF. CDR3 sequence (DNA): TGTGCCAGCAGTGATGGGACAGGGCGGGACGAGCAGTACTTC.

This clonotype was recorded at least ten times. The chain joins TRBV7-2 to TRBJ1-1; the D is unclear. V shed 1 base and J shed 3 bases, with 12 bases lying between them. The CDR3 extends over 15 amino acids. Germline-derived CDR1 and CDR2 are SGHTA and FQGNSA. CDR3 sequence reads: CASSLDGRSDTEAFF. CDR3 sequence (DNA): TGTGCCAGCAGCTTAGACGGGCGGAGTGACACTGAAGCTTTCTTT.

The chain employs TRBV20-1 and TRBJ1-2, with TRBD1 as a possible D gene (5 bases). The CDR3 loop spans 11 amino acids. The ends were cut back, 5 bases at V and 7 bases at J, with 11 bases in the middle. The V gene's germline CDR1 is DFQATT and CDR2 SNEGSKA (reference sequence). The CDR3: CSALGRAGYTF. As DNA, the CDR3 is TGCAGTGCTTTGGGGCGGGCTGGCTACACCTTC.

In its sample, this clonotype was seen many times. Written as DNA, the CDR3 is TGCAGCTCGAAGGGGGACAAATGGGAGACCCAGTACTTC. Its translation: CSSKGDKWETQYF. This sequence joins TRBV29-1 and TRBJ2-5; D may be TRBD1 (6 bases). Per the germline V gene, CDR1 is SQVTM and CDR2 is ANQGSEA. The germline V and J ends were trimmed by 8 bases and 5 bases, with 18 bases remaining between them. The CDR3 spans 13 residues.